Below, 25 T cell receptor beta chains from the same sample are listed, as sequenced in a study of CD8+ T cells in alopecia areata. cDNA serving as the sequencing template came from extracted, reverse transcribed RNA. Method: immunoSEQ multiplex PCR; TCRdb's copy keeps in-frame clones and lacks some. The repertoire holds about 140,000 clones, approximately 86% seen once, with around 13% in the top ten. Treatment reported: oral pan-JAK inhibitor, 5-10 mg twice daily. This sample comprised CD8+ T cells sorted from blood, obtained at week 4, from a patient treated with tofacitinib. These receptors came from a human donor with alopecia areata.

This chain uses TRBV27 with TRBJ2-1; the match to TRBD2 covers 13 bases. Germline CDR1 and CDR2: MNHEY and SMNVEV (reference sequence). With V trimmed by 7 bases and J by 11 bases, 11 bases remained unmatched. The CDR3 has 15 residues. In nucleotides, the CDR3 is TGTGCCAGCACTAGGGTGGGGACTAGCGGGGATAAGCAGTTCTTC. Amino acid sequence: CASTRVGTSGDKQFF.

This rearrangement joins TRBV15 to TRBJ2-1; the match to TRBD1 covers 8 bases. This CDR3 is built from 16 residues. V lost 1 base, J lost 0 bases, and 2 bases stayed unmatched. The germline CDR1 and CDR2 sequences are LNHNV and YYDKDF (reference sequence). As DNA, the CDR3 is TGTGCCACCAGCAGAGGGACAGGGACCTCCTACAATGAGCAGTTCTTC. Residues: CATSRGTGTSYNEQFF.

The chain combines TRBV9 with TRBJ2-7; D not certain. Trimming removed 0 bases at V and 0 bases at J, with 10 bases between. The CDR3 spans 15 residues. Germline-derived CDR1 and CDR2 are SGDLS and YYNGEE. This CDR3 reads CASSVGVADSYEQYF. For the CDR3, the DNA is TGTGCCAGCAGCGTAGGCGTAGCCGACTCCTACGAGCAGTACTTC.

The gene calls are TRBV25-1 and TRBJ1-4, with 9 bases fitting TRBD1. Germline CDR1 MGHDK, CDR2 SYGVNS. The V and J ends lost 2 bases and 6 bases, in that order; junction bases with no gene match: 7. The CDR3 contains 16 residues. CDR3 protein: CASSEHVQGADEKLFF. Written as DNA, the CDR3 is TGTGCCAGCAGTGAACACGTACAGGGGGCTGATGAAAAACTGTTTTTT.

The genes are TRBV13 and TRBJ1-3, with D perhaps matching TRBD1 (5 bases). Germline V gene sequence: CDR1 PRHDT, CDR2 FYEKMQ (reference sequence). Trimming removed 4 bases at V and 2 bases at J, with 15 bases between. This CDR3 contains 16 residues. CDR3 nucleotide sequence: TGTGCCAGCAGCTGGGGAACTTTGGGGCCTGGAAACACCATATATTTT. Translation: CASSWGTLGPGNTIYF.

This clone was observed a handful of times. The chain is built from TRBV7-9 and TRBJ2-7; TRBD1 matches at 9 bases. This CDR3 is 17 amino acids long. The V gene's germline CDR1 is SEHNR and CDR2 FQNEAQ (reference sequence). Trimming at V came to 5 bases and at J to 3 bases, leaving 14 bases not matched to a gene. The CDR3 loop reads CASSPGQGKLSGYEQYF. In DNA, the CDR3 is TGTGCCAGCAGCCCCGGACAGGGGAAGCTTAGTGGCTACGAGCAGTACTTC.

The chain employs TRBV29-1 and TRBJ1-2, with a possible D match to TRBD1 (6 bases). Germline CDR1 SQVTM, CDR2 ANQGSEA. Trimming took 0 bases from V and 4 from J, leaving 21 bases between them. The CDR3 consists of 17 residues. This CDR3 is CSVEDLGREVRGYGYTF. In DNA form, the CDR3 reads TGCAGCGTTGAAGATCTGGGCAGGGAGGTCAGGGGCTATGGCTACACCTTC.

This clone has a handful of counts. This chain uses TRBV29-1 with TRBJ1-2, with TRBD1 as a possible D gene (5 bases). V was trimmed by 5 bases and J by 4 bases, leaving 14 bases between them. The germline CDR1 and CDR2 sequences are SQVTM and ANQGSEA. The CDR3 consists of 13 residues. The CDR3: CSVPDIPSYGYTF. DNA of the CDR3: TGCAGCGTTCCGGACATACCCTCCTATGGCTACACCTTC. Complete variable domain (other parts from reference TRBV29-1 and TRBJ1-2): SAVISQKPSRDICQRGTSLTIQCQVDSQVTMMFWYRQQPGQSLTLIATANQGSEATYESGFVIDKFPISRPNLTFSTLTVSNMSPEDSSIYLCSVPDIPSYGYTFGSGTRLTVV.

This clone was counted only a few times. The rearrangement links TRBV4-1 to TRBJ2-7; 12 bases map to TRBD2. Germline CDR1 is MGHRA and CDR2 is YSYEKL. V lost 1 base to trimming and J lost 3 bases; unmatched junction nucleotides: 4. CDR3 length: 16 residues. The CDR3 DNA follows: TGCGCCAGCAGCCAAGGCCGACTAGCGGGGGACTACGAGCAGTACTTC. This translates into CASSQGRLAGDYEQYF.

This sequence joins TRBV6-5 and TRBJ1-5; the match to TRBD1 covers 7 bases. The V gene end was trimmed by 6 bases and the J gene end by 5 bases; junction bases not matched to a gene: 7. The CDR3 runs 14 residues. Germline V gives CDR1 MNHEY, CDR2 SVGAGI. This CDR3 is CASSPGTGDQPQHF. CDR3 coding DNA: TGTGCCAGCAGCCCCGGCACAGGGGATCAGCCCCAGCATTTT.

The table lists this clone with a count of one. This rearrangement joins TRBV27 to TRBJ2-1, with TRBD1 matching over 10 bases. The CDR3 contains 14 residues. CDR1 is MNHEY, CDR2 SMNVEV, per germline (reference sequence). Germline trimming cut 7 bases from V and 10 bases from J; bases unmatched to any gene: 10. The DNA of the CDR3 is TGTGCCAGCAACACAGGGACAGGGGTACGAGAGCAGTTCTTC. It translates to CASNTGTGVREQFF.

As DNA, the CDR3 is TGCAGTGCTAGCTCTAACTATGGCTACACCTTC. Translated: CSASSNYGYTF. The chain uses TRBV20-1 and TRBJ1-2, with D unclear. The V gene's germline CDR1 is DFQATT and CDR2 SNEGSKA (reference sequence). This CDR3 spans 11 amino acids. With 3 bases removed from V and 0 bases from J, the gap between germline ends came to 2 bases.

The rearrangement uses TRBV4-1 and TRBJ2-7, with D possibly being TRBD2 (6 bases). Trimming took 1 base from V and 3 from J, leaving 10 bases between them. The CDR3 contains 14 residues. Germline CDR1 MGHRA, CDR2 YSYEKL. The DNA for the CDR3 is TGCGCCAGCAGCCAAGTAGTGGGAGGCTACGAGCAGTACTTC. Residues: CASSQVVGGYEQYF.

This chain uses TRBV4-1 with TRBJ2-7; 10 positions agree with TRBD2. Germline trimming cut 3 bases from V and 1 base from J; bases unmatched to any gene: 3. Germline V gives CDR1 MGHRA, CDR2 YSYEKL. This CDR3 has 15 amino acids. CDR3 coding DNA: TGCGCCAGCAGCCACTCGACTAGCGGGTCCTACGAGCAGTACTTC. Protein sequence: CASSHSTSGSYEQYF.

The genes are TRBV5-4 and TRBJ1-2; perhaps TRBD1 as D (5 bases). Germline CDR1 reads SGHNT; CDR2 reads YYREEE (reference sequence). This CDR3 has 13 residues. Trimming took 1 base from V and 8 from J, leaving 12 bases between them. CDR3 amino acids: CASSLRGVWGYTF. The CDR3 DNA reads as TGTGCCAGCAGCTTGAGGGGCGTGTGGGGCTACACCTTC.

The J gene is TRBJ2-1, the V gene TRBV4-1; the D is unclear. CDR3 length equals 13 residues. The germline V gene has CDR1 MGHRA and CDR2 YSYEKL. The V end was cut by 3 bases, the J end by 8 bases, with 11 bases between. CDR3 nucleotide sequence: TGCGCCAGCAGCCATGTGGGCACGGATGAGCAGTTCTTC. This encodes CASSHVGTDEQFF.

This clone was seen a few times. This chain joins TRBV29-1 and TRBJ2-6; D gene uncertain. With 4 bases removed from V and 0 bases from J, the gap between germline ends came to 7 bases. This CDR3 contains 14 residues. Germline V gives CDR1 SQVTM, CDR2 ANQGSEA. The CDR3 sequence is CSVVSGSGANVLTF. CDR3 DNA: TGCAGCGTTGTTTCCGGCTCTGGGGCCAACGTCCTGACTTTC.

CDR3 bases: TGCAGCGTCACTAGCGCTACGAACACCGGGGAGCTGTTTTTT. Translation gives CSVTSATNTGELFF. The V and J genes are TRBV29-1 and TRBJ2-2; TRBD2 agrees at 7 bases. After removal of 6 bases from V and 0 bases from J, the junction contained 4 bases not matched to a gene. This CDR3 comprises 14 residues. The V gene's germline CDR1 is SQVTM and CDR2 ANQGSEA.

The chain couples TRBV29-1 to TRBJ1-4; D not resolved. The ends were cut back, 4 bases at V and 8 bases at J, with 11 bases in the middle. The CDR3 is made up of 12 amino acids. Germline V gene lookup returns CDR1 SQVTM and CDR2 ANQGSEA. This chain's CDR3 is CSVVREGEKLFF. The CDR3 DNA is TGCAGCGTTGTGAGGGAGGGAGAAAAACTGTTTTTT.

V usage is TRBV29-1 and J usage is TRBJ2-3, with 7 bases fitting TRBD2. CDR1 and CDR2 from the germline V gene are SQVTM and ANQGSEA. This CDR3 is 15 amino acids long. Unmatched junction bases numbered 11, after V lost 6 bases and J lost 2 bases. In DNA form, the CDR3 reads TGCAGCGTCGCGGGACTCAGCGGGGTCACAGATACGCAGTATTTT. This codes for CSVAGLSGVTDTQYF.

This clone was observed a handful of times. The rearrangement joins TRBV6-5 to TRBJ2-7, with unresolved D. Germline CDR1 reads MNHEY; CDR2 reads SVGAGI. The CDR3 has 15 amino acids. V gave up 2 bases and J gave up 4 bases, with 15 bases separating them. The CDR3 DNA reads as TGTGCCAGCAGTTACGGGCCCCCTCCAGTTTACGAGCAGTACTTC. Residues: CASSYGPPPVYEQYF.

The rearrangement links TRBV30 to TRBJ2-7; the D is unclear. V dropped 0 bases and J dropped 4 bases, with 7 bases sitting between them. The CDR3 has 12 amino acids. CDR1 is GTSNPN and CDR2 is SVGIG in the germline V gene (reference sequence). The CDR3 loop is CAWSVQSYEQYF. CDR3 nucleotide sequence: TGTGCCTGGAGTGTTCAGTCTTACGAGCAGTACTTC.

V is TRBV7-2 and J is TRBJ2-7; D unclear. The CDR3 length is 14 residues. In germline, CDR1 is SGHTA, CDR2 FQGNSA. V dropped 0 bases and J dropped 2 bases, with 8 bases sitting between them. CDR3 amino acids: CASSLAKWAYEQYF. In DNA form, the CDR3 reads TGTGCCAGCAGCTTAGCGAAATGGGCCTACGAGCAGTACTTC.

The chain uses TRBV4-1 and TRBJ1-1; D is uncertain. CDR1 is MGHRA, CDR2 YSYEKL, per germline. Trimming left V 4 bases short and J 3 bases short, with 12 bases between. The CDR3 sequence is 14 residues long. The CDR3 here is CASSPYGLDTEAFF. In DNA form, the CDR3 reads TGCGCCAGCAGCCCGTACGGCCTGGACACTGAAGCTTTCTTT.

V usage is TRBV9 and J usage is TRBJ1-6; a possible D gene is TRBD1 (6 bases). The length of the CDR3 is 12 residues. Germline assignment: CDR1 SGDLS and CDR2 YYNGEE. V was trimmed by 0 bases and J by 14 bases, leaving 9 bases between them. In DNA form, the CDR3 reads TGTGCCAGCAGCGTAGCAGGGGATGCCCTCCACTTT. It encodes CASSVAGDALHF.